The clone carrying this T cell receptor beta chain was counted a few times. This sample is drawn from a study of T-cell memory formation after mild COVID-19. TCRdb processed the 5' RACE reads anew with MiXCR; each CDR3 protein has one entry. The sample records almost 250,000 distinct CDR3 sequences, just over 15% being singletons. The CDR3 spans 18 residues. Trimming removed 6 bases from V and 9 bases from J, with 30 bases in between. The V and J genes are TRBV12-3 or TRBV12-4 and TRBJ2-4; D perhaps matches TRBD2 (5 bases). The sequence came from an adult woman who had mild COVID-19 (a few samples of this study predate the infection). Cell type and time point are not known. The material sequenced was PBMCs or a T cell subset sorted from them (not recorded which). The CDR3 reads CASSGKLGSTLYGTIQYF. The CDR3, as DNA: TGTGCCAGCAGCGGGAAGTTAGGGTCCACGCTTTACGGAACCATTCAGTACTTC.